This T cell receptor (beta chain) was observed in a study of blood T cell repertoires in COVID-19 (dated by TCRdb to 2018 to 2020). The study in broad terms: The collaborator samples originated in the United States, Italy and Spain and spanned the acute and convalescent phases of COVID-19. The sample metadata nearly always contained a de-identified subject ID, COVID-19 status, age in years and sex. The dataset comprised deeply sampled blood TCRbeta repertoires from subjects exposed to, actively infected with, or recovered from COVID-19. The material from the prospective study consisted of cDNA or gDNA derived from T cells, B-cell-depleted T cells, or PBMCs. HLA class I and class II types, where available, came from metadata supplied by the sample provider rather than from assay-based typing. The samples were drawn from the first 160 participants of the ongoing ImmuneRACE study and from roughly 1,300 subjects provided by 6 global collaborators. The repertoires were released in a freely available public database meant as a resource for research on the immune response to SARS-CoV-2. What the work shows at the level of the full study, not this receptor alone: Clinical and demographic metadata were provided uncurated, with the amount varying by source and participant.

Comment on this clone: What antigen it recognizes has not been identified. No base qualities exist here, and no much larger clone lies one base off it.

Each collaborating institution followed its own protocols to collect whole blood in K2EDTA tubes. For TCRbeta analysis, collaborators shipped samples in one of three forms: frozen whole blood, isolated PBMCs, or DNA extracted from either of those sample types. TCRbeta CDR3 regions were amplified from genomic DNA using the immunoSEQ Assay, a bias-controlled multiplex PCR. In the authors' own workflow: Nucleated cell counts per sample were estimated from amplification of reference gene primers within the assay. To quantify the absolute abundance of each unique TCRbeta CDR3 rearrangement, sequence reads were collapsed and filtered. For each sample, productive Simpson clonality was calculated as the square root of Simpson's diversity index over productive rearrangements. As stored in TCRdb, this immuneACCESS dataset retains in-frame rearrangements with V and J assigned. A fraction of the clones does not appear; measured against another copy, unresolved V genes explain less than half of the discrepancy, and the remainder lacks a known reason. V, J and clone size reflect that table, while D and trimming were determined from the DNA. The sample profile shows about 130,000 clones; around 85% of them were found once. The top ten hold approximately 2.9% of the sample.

V is cut by 7 bases and J by 4 bases, and the space between the germline ends is 8 bases. The germline V gene supplies CDR1 MNHEY and CDR2 SVGAGI. The CDR3 covers 12 residues, taking in both the cysteine and the phenylalanine. CDR3 DNA is the only sequence kept; it has 36 bases, read in frame from the first base. The sequenced sample was peripheral blood. The chain links TRBV6-5 with TRBJ2-1, with no D gene named confidently. The sequence derives from a woman aged 80 or over with acute or convalescent COVID-19. For the CDR3, the sequence is CASIGLYNEQFF. The nucleotides read TGTGCCAGCATCGGGTTGTACAATGAGCAGTTCTTC.